The clone carrying this T cell receptor (beta chain) was recorded a few times. Its target is unknown. These data come from a study of T-cell memory formation after mild COVID-19. Study-wide background: Most TCR clusters belonged to a single donor. Findings and caveats of the study: Confirmation of SARS-CoV-2 specificity was lacking for second-wave clones peaking day 37. Researchers found some responding clones in pre-infection memory, a sign that cross-reactive memory joined.

CDR3 size: 11 residues. Trimming removed 5 bases at V and 7 bases at J, with 9 bases between. Germline loops: CDR1 SGHRS, CDR2 YFSETQ. Employing constant-segment primers, 5'RACE generated TCR alpha and TCR beta cDNA libraries bearing sample barcodes and UMIs. TCRdb re-called the 5' RACE reads through MiXCR, storing one row per CDR3 protein. The sample has hundreds of thousands of distinct CDR3 sequences, 20% seen once. V usage is TRBV5-1 and J usage is TRBJ2-5; D is unresolved. Sequencing used PBMCs or a T cell subset sorted from them (not recorded which). This TCR came from a man aged 18 to 30 who had mild COVID-19 (a few samples of this study predate the infection). Cell type and time point are not known. The CDR3 protein is CASSSEMTQYF. CDR3 nucleotides: TGCGCCAGCAGTTCAGAAATGACCCAGTACTTC.